Listed below are T cell receptor beta chains from one sample, sequenced in a study of control samples from healthy donors and cancer patients. Clones were read by immunoSEQ multiplex PCR, and TCRdb kept only the in-frame ones, dropping some. The sample includes 75,000 to 95,000 clones, roughly 89% of them seen just once. The material sequenced was PBMCs. Source of these receptors: a woman aged 50 to 60 with colorectal cancer. Both conserved end residues are part of each CDR3. Each record gives: CDR3 DNA, CDR3 protein, V gene, D gene, clone size, J gene. The D gene is left open where the match is weak. The size field is filled for only some rows; it gives once, few, many or a size class.

CDR3 DNA: TGCGCCAGCAGCCAGGACAGGGGGTTTTACTATGGCTACACCTTC; CDR3 protein: CASSQDRGFYYGYTF; V gene: TRBV4-3; D gene: TRBD1; clone size: once; J gene: TRBJ1-2
CDR3 DNA: TGCGCCAGCAGTTGGAGTTCGGGGAACACAGATACGCAGTATTTT; CDR3 protein: CASSWSSGNTDTQYF; V gene: TRBV5-1; D gene: .; clone size: .; J gene: TRBJ2-3
CDR3 DNA: TGTGCCAGCAGCTCCAAGTCAACAGGGATGAACATTCAGTACTTC; CDR3 protein: CASSSKSTGMNIQYF; V gene: TRBV7-2; D gene: .; clone size: .; J gene: TRBJ2-4
CDR3 DNA: TGTGCCAGTAGTATAACAGGGGCTTCACCCCTCCACTTT; CDR3 protein: CASSITGASPLHF; V gene: TRBV19; D gene: TRBD1; clone size: once; J gene: TRBJ1-6
CDR3 DNA: TGTGCCAGCAGCCAGGACAGCTTGTTGCCCCAGCATTTT; CDR3 protein: CASSQDSLLPQHF; V gene: TRBV14; D gene: .; clone size: few; J gene: TRBJ1-5
CDR3 DNA: TGTGCCAGCAGCGTAGATCAGATCCAAGAGACCCAGTACTTC; CDR3 protein: CASSVDQIQETQYF; V gene: TRBV9; D gene: .; clone size: .; J gene: TRBJ2-5
CDR3 DNA: TGTGCCAGCAGTTACCAGGCTGGGGCCAACGTCCTGACTTTC; CDR3 protein: CASSYQAGANVLTF; V gene: TRBV6-2/TRBV6-3; D gene: .; clone size: .; J gene: TRBJ2-6
CDR3 DNA: TGTGCCAGCAGCCAAGGGGGGACAGGGCGTTCACCCCTCCACTTT; CDR3 protein: CASSQGGTGRSPLHF; V gene: TRBV3-1/TRBV3-2; D gene: TRBD1; clone size: .; J gene: TRBJ1-6
CDR3 DNA: TGTGCCAGCAGTGCCCTTCCGGGACAAGACGTCTACAATGAGCAGTTCTTC; CDR3 protein: CASSALPGQDVYNEQFF; V gene: TRBV6-1; D gene: .; clone size: .; J gene: TRBJ2-1
CDR3 DNA: TGTGCCAGCTCACCACCGGGGGGCAGGGTCGGAAAGACCCAGTACTTC; CDR3 protein: CASSPPGGRVGKTQYF; V gene: TRBV18; D gene: .; clone size: .; J gene: TRBJ2-5
CDR3 DNA: TGTGCCAGCAGCCCTTACCATCAATCGAACACTGAAGCTTTCTTT; CDR3 protein: CASSPYHQSNTEAFF; V gene: TRBV7-3; D gene: .; clone size: .; J gene: TRBJ1-1
CDR3 DNA: TGTGCCAGCAGTTACGGGACAGGGATTAGGGCCGGAAACACCATATATTTT; CDR3 protein: CASSYGTGIRAGNTIYF; V gene: TRBV28; D gene: TRBD1; clone size: once; J gene: TRBJ1-3
CDR3 DNA: TGTGCCAGCAGGCACATATATTGGGGGAGGTATGGCTACACCTTC; CDR3 protein: CASRHIYWGRYGYTF; V gene: TRBV21-1; D gene: .; clone size: .; J gene: TRBJ1-2
CDR3 DNA: TGCGCCAGCAGCAATGAGGGAGGAAACACCATATATTTT; CDR3 protein: CASSNEGGNTIYF; V gene: TRBV5-1; D gene: .; clone size: .; J gene: TRBJ1-3
CDR3 DNA: TGTGCCAGCAGCTATGCTCGAGGGGGGGGCTATGGCTACACCTTC; CDR3 protein: CASSYARGGGYGYTF; V gene: TRBV6-5; D gene: .; clone size: .; J gene: TRBJ1-2
CDR3 DNA: TGTGCCAGCAGCGTGGGAGACAGGGGGCCTCAAGGGGAAAAACTGTTTTTT; CDR3 protein: CASSVGDRGPQGEKLFF; V gene: TRBV9; D gene: TRBD1; clone size: .; J gene: TRBJ1-4
CDR3 DNA: TGTGCCAGCAGTGTAGGGACAGCGAACACCGGGGAGCTGTTTTTT; CDR3 protein: CASSVGTANTGELFF; V gene: TRBV28; D gene: TRBD1; clone size: .; J gene: TRBJ2-2
CDR3 DNA: TGTGCCTGGAGTGTAAGGCAAACGCGCCGTGAAGCTTTCTTT; CDR3 protein: CAWSVRQTRREAFF; V gene: TRBV30; D gene: .; clone size: few; J gene: TRBJ1-1
CDR3 DNA: TGTGCCAGCAGTGAAGGGGGCGGGGGCCCCACAGATACGCAGTATTTT; CDR3 protein: CASSEGGGGPTDTQYF; V gene: TRBV6-4; D gene: .; clone size: .; J gene: TRBJ2-3
CDR3 DNA: TGTGCCAGCAGGAAACAGGGATCCGGCAATGAGCAGTTCTTC; CDR3 protein: CASRKQGSGNEQFF; V gene: TRBV7-2; D gene: .; clone size: once; J gene: TRBJ2-1
CDR3 DNA: TGTGCCAGCAGTGAAGAGAGGATGGGGACCCAGTACTTC; CDR3 protein: CASSEERMGTQYF; V gene: TRBV6-1; D gene: .; clone size: .; J gene: TRBJ2-5
CDR3 DNA: TGCGCCAGCAGACTAGCGGGGTCAGATACGCAGTATTTT; CDR3 protein: CASRLAGSDTQYF; V gene: TRBV4-3; D gene: TRBD2; clone size: .; J gene: TRBJ2-3
CDR3 DNA: TGTGCCAGCAGCACGCCGGGACAGGGTAATGGCTACACCTTC; CDR3 protein: CASSTPGQGNGYTF; V gene: TRBV28; D gene: TRBD1; clone size: .; J gene: TRBJ1-2
CDR3 DNA: TGTGCCAGCATGGGACTAGCGGTGCATGAGCAGTTCTTC; CDR3 protein: CASMGLAVHEQFF; V gene: TRBV5-6; D gene: TRBD2; clone size: few; J gene: TRBJ2-1
CDR3 DNA: TGTGCCAGCAGCTTAGTGACTGGGGGGGTAGATGAGCAGTTCTTC; CDR3 protein: CASSLVTGGVDEQFF; V gene: TRBV7-2; D gene: TRBD2; clone size: .; J gene: TRBJ2-1
CDR3 DNA: TGTGCCAGCAGCCTGACACCGGGACAGATGTACCAAGAGACCCAGTACTTC; CDR3 protein: CASSLTPGQMYQETQYF; V gene: TRBV9; D gene: TRBD1; clone size: .; J gene: TRBJ2-5
CDR3 DNA: TGTGCCACCAGCAGCCAGGGGTTCTCTGGAAACACCATATATTTT; CDR3 protein: CATSSQGFSGNTIYF; V gene: TRBV15; D gene: .; clone size: .; J gene: TRBJ1-3
CDR3 DNA: TGTGCCAGCAGTTTGATCCCGCAGGGGGGCTTGGGGGAGCTGTTTTTT; CDR3 protein: CASSLIPQGGLGELFF; V gene: TRBV27; D gene: .; clone size: .; J gene: TRBJ2-2